Each of the 2 T cell receptor beta chains below was sequenced from the same sample in a study of blood T cell repertoires in COVID-19. TCRdb keeps only in-frame clones here, not all; method: immunoSEQ multiplex PCR. The profile shows 20,000 to 30,000 clones, 88% of them singletons. Sequenced input: peripheral blood. These receptors were taken from a man between 65 and 85 years old in a cohort sampled during active COVID-19.

V and J are TRBV7-9 and TRBJ2-7; 11 bases match TRBD1. After removal of 2 bases from V and 3 bases from J, the junction contained 6 bases not matched to a gene. The CDR3 totals 16 residues. Germline CDR1 SEHNR, CDR2 FQNEAQ (reference sequence). The CDR3 DNA reads TGTGCCAGCAGCTTACTCCCGGGACAGGGGGTCTACGAGCAGTACTTC. Translating gives CASSLLPGQGVYEQYF.

J is TRBJ2-7 and V is TRBV25-1; TRBD1 aligns across 12 bases. V dropped 2 bases and J dropped 5; count of bases not matched to a gene: 13. The CDR3 sequence is 18 residues long. Looked up from germline, CDR1 is MGHDK and CDR2 is SYGVNS. CDR3 bases: TGTGCCAGCAGTGAAGAATTTACACCGGGACAGGGGGCAGACGAGCAGTACTTC. This encodes CASSEEFTPGQGADEQYF.